Following are 3 T cell receptor beta chains from one sample sequenced in a study of graft-versus-host responses after intestinal transplantation. The repertoire was sequenced with immunoSEQ multiplex PCR; TCRdb's copy has only in-frame clones and lacks some. The sample lists around 77,000 clones; roughly 94% were seen once. Their antigens remain unidentified. The sample was unstimulated CD8+ T cells sorted from spleen or lymph node cells, taken before intestinal transplant. These receptors came from a human donor who received an intestinal transplant.

V is TRBV11-2 and J is TRBJ2-1, with 8 positions matching TRBD2. This CDR3 is built from 19 residues. CDR1 is SGHAT, CDR2 FQNNGV, per germline. Germline trimming cut 1 base from V and 0 bases from J; bases unmatched to any gene: 11. CDR3 bases: TGTGCCAGCAGCTTAGGGATACTAGCGGCCAATAGCTCCTACAATGAGCAGTTCTTC. It specifies CASSLGILAANSSYNEQFF.

This sequence joins TRBV15 and TRBJ2-7; 8 bases line up with TRBD1. V lost 0 bases to trimming and J lost 2 bases; unmatched junction nucleotides: 6. Germline CDR1 reads LNHNV; CDR2 reads YYDKDF (reference sequence). CDR3 size: 16 residues. The CDR3, as DNA: TGTGCCACCAGCAGAGATCGCACAGGGGGTGCCTACGAGCAGTACTTC. It specifies CATSRDRTGGAYEQYF. The full variable domain, with the rest looked up from reference TRBV15 and TRBJ2-7, is DAMVIQNPRYQVTQFGKPVTLSCSQTLNHNVMYWYQQKSSQAPKLLFHYYDKDFNNEADTPDNFQSRRPNTSFCFLDIRSPGLGDTAMYLCATSRDRTGGAYEQYFGPGTRLTVT.

The CDR3 loop reads CASSLGIYPETQYF. The CDR3 region has the DNA TGTGCCAGCAGTTTAGGGATTTACCCAGAGACCCAGTACTTC. This chain links TRBV27 with TRBJ2-5, with no clear D. Trimming left V 2 bases short and J 4 bases short, with 11 bases between. CDR3 length equals 14 residues. Germline V gene lookup returns CDR1 MNHEY and CDR2 SMNVEV (reference sequence).